This T cell receptor beta chain was identified during a study of T cell repertoires in cytomegalovirus infection. Study information: Matching HLA type, along with CMV infection, was indicated by public TCR beta signatures.

The CDR3 loop spans 13 amino acids. Trimming shortened V by 3 bases and J by 5 bases, and 9 bases separated the two germline ends. CDR1 SGHVS and CDR2 FNYEAQ come from the germline V gene. A single record per CDR3 protein comes from TCRdb applying MiXCR to the reads. The sample consists of some 920,000 distinct CDR3 sequences, 25% to 40% of them appearing once. This clonotype was counted between two and nine times. Its antigen is undetermined. The TCR was taken from a human donor in good health (CMV status not recorded). Some clones in this sample may be carry-over from other donors' samples. This specimen consisted of cultured CD8+ T cells from PBMCs, obtained from culture after CMV antigen stimulation. This chain joins TRBV7-6 and TRBJ2-3; TRBD1 is a possible D gene (6 bases). The CDR3 reads CASSLGAEDTQYF. The CDR3 DNA follows: TGTGCCAGCAGCTTGGGGGCGGAAGATACGCAGTATTTT.